This TCR beta chain is drawn from a study of T cell repertoires in cytomegalovirus infection. About the study: TCR beta signatures that were public indicated CMV infection and matching HLA type. Study results and limitations: Clonotypes of TCR beta that were HLA-C-restricted and CMV-specific dominated the ex vivo response. CMV carriers with the relevant HLA were identified by cumulative public TCR beta family frequency.

Note on this clonotype: What it recognizes is unknown. A junction end diverges from the germline sequence, so it may reflect a read error.

TCRdb reanalysed the reads using MiXCR and keeps one entry per CDR3 protein. The repertoire holds about a million distinct CDR3 sequences, around 29% seen once, with 11% to 15% in the top ten. The V gene's germline CDR1 is LNHDA and CDR2 SQIVND (reference sequence). The CDR3 has 16 residues. The chain recombines TRBV19 with TRBJ2-7; no definite D call. The receptor was derived from a human donor in good health (CMV status not recorded). Some clones in this sample may be carry-over from other donors' samples. This specimen consisted of cultured CD8+ T cells from PBMCs, obtained from culture after CMV antigen stimulation. CDR3 loop: CVSSIVADSMSYEQYF. The CDR3 bases are TGTGTCAGTAGTATCGTCGCGGATAGCATGTCCTACGAGCAGTACTTC.